Below are 15 T cell receptor beta chains sequenced from a single sample in a study of blood T cell repertoires in COVID-19 (dated by TCRdb to the early 2020s). Library method: the immunoSEQ multiplex PCR assay. In its TCRdb copy, this immuneACCESS table keeps in-frame sequences only and misses some clones. Where compared with another copy, unresolved V genes explain less than half of these, and the others have no known cause. Present in this sample are some 150,000 clones, about four fifths of which were seen just once. The top ten constitute around 5.4% of the sample. The sequenced sample was PBMCs or T cells enriched from blood (not recorded which). The source is a woman in her fifties or sixties who had been exposed to COVID-19.

The V and J genes are TRBV4-1 and TRBJ1-2; maybe TRBD1 (6 bases). V was cut by 2 bases and J by 7 bases, with 17 bases left in between. In germline, CDR1 is MGHRA, CDR2 YSYEKL. This CDR3 comprises 15 residues. The CDR3 reads CASSQNWGQGAGYTF. The CDR3 DNA reads as TGCGCCAGCAGCCAAAATTGGGGGCAGGGTGCTGGCTACACCTTC.

The chain joins TRBV10-3 to TRBJ1-3, with unresolved D. CDR3 length: 15 amino acids. Germline CDR1 ENHRY, CDR2 SYGVKD. The V gene lost 5 bases and the J gene lost 0 bases, with 11 bases spanning the gap. CDR3 region: CAISIEPTSGNTIYF. CDR3 nucleotides: TGTGCCATCAGTATAGAGCCCACCTCTGGAAACACCATATATTTT.

This chain links TRBV7-2 with TRBJ1-4, with 7 bases fitting TRBD1. This CDR3 has 15 amino acids. The V gene end was trimmed by 4 bases and the J gene end by 10 bases; junction bases not matched to a gene: 12. CDR1 and CDR2 from the germline V gene are SGHTA and FQGNSA. In nucleotides, the CDR3 is TGTGCCAGCAGCTCTACCCTGGGACCAGGGGGAAAACTGTTTTTT. Translated, it gives CASSSTLGPGGKLFF. Variable domain in full (rest from reference TRBV7-2 and TRBJ1-4): GAGVSQSPSNKVTEKGKDVELRCDPISGHTALYWYRQSLGQGLEFLIYFQGNSAPDKSGLPSDRFSAERTGGSVSTLTIQRTQQEDSAVYLCASSSTLGPGGKLFFGSGTQLSVL.

The rearrangement links TRBV4-2 to TRBJ2-3; 16 bases map to TRBD2. The junction had 7 bases not matched to a gene; V was cut back by 4 bases and J by 6 bases. CDR1 is LGHNA and CDR2 is YNFKEQ in the germline V gene. The CDR3 runs 17 residues. The CDR3 region is CASSLGTSGGAGDTQYF. In DNA form, the CDR3 reads TGTGCCAGCAGCCTGGGGACTAGCGGGGGGGCAGGGGATACGCAGTATTTT.

V is TRBV29-1 and J is TRBJ2-3, with D perhaps matching TRBD1 (5 bases). Germline V gives CDR1 SQVTM, CDR2 ANQGSEA. Trimming stripped 1 base from V and 4 bases from J, with 12 bases between. The CDR3 contains 14 residues. CDR3 sequence reads: CSVEGAGSADTQYF. In DNA, the CDR3 is TGCAGCGTTGAAGGGGCAGGGTCGGCAGATACGCAGTATTTT.

The chain combines TRBV5-1 with TRBJ2-7, with 8 bases aligning to TRBD2. Germline V CDR1 and CDR2: SGHRS, YFSETQ. The V and J ends lost 0 bases and 3 bases, in that order; junction bases with no gene match: 8. This CDR3 is built from 16 residues. The CDR3 bases are TGCGCCAGCAGCTTGGGATCCAAGCGGGAGATCTACGAGCAGTACTTC. Its protein product is CASSLGSKREIYEQYF.

J is TRBJ1-6 and V is TRBV2, with a tentative D call TRBD1 (5 bases). V lost 1 base and J 7 bases, leaving 14 bases between the germline ends. CDR3 length: 16 amino acids. In germline, CDR1 is SNHLY, CDR2 FYNNEI. The CDR3 reads CASSEEDAGSNSPLHF. CDR3 bases: TGTGCCAGCAGTGAAGAAGATGCAGGGTCCAATTCACCCCTCCACTTT.

The CDR3 sequence: CASSAYGTSGYGYTF. CDR3 nucleotide sequence: TGTGCCAGCAGCGCCTACGGGACTTCGGGCTATGGCTACACCTTC. The chain recombines TRBV9 with TRBJ1-2; the D gene is possibly TRBD1 (5 bases). The germline V gene encodes CDR1 SGDLS and CDR2 YYNGEE. The CDR3 consists of 15 residues. V lost 3 bases and J lost 4, with 16 bases in between.

The chain's CDR3 is CASSPTVYGYTF. CDR3 bases: TGTGCCAGCAGCCCGACAGTCTATGGCTACACCTTC. The chain combines TRBV2 with TRBJ1-2; D possibly corresponds to TRBD1 (5 bases). CDR1 is SNHLY and CDR2 is FYNNEI in the germline V gene. V lost 6 bases and J 4 bases, leaving 9 bases between the germline ends. There are 12 residues in the CDR3. The whole variable domain, filled in from reference TRBV2 and TRBJ1-2, reads EPEVTQTPSHQVTQMGQEVILRCVPISNHLYFYWYRQILGQKVEFLVSFYNNEISEKSEIFDDQFSVERPDGSNFTLKIRSTKLEDSAMYFCASSPTVYGYTFGSGTRLTVV.

The V and J genes are TRBV6-2 or TRBV6-3 and TRBJ2-7; 14 nucleotides agree with TRBD2. Germline lookup yields CDR1 MNHEY and CDR2 SVGEGT. This CDR3 is 15 amino acids long. V trimming: 5 bases; J trimming: 2 bases; junction bases outside the gene matches: 2. Written as DNA, the CDR3 is TGTGCCAGCAGTCGACTAGCGGGAGGGACCTACGAGCAGTACTTC. It is translated as CASSRLAGGTYEQYF.

This rearrangement joins TRBV24-1 to TRBJ2-1, with a tentative D call TRBD2 (6 bases). V gave up 4 bases and J gave up 10 bases, with 13 bases separating them. The CDR3 runs 13 residues. CDR1 is KGHDR and CDR2 is SFDVKD in the germline V gene. The CDR3 region has the DNA TGTGCCACCAGTGAGCGTTTTGGGGGGGAGCAGTTCTTC. Protein product: CATSERFGGEQFF.

V gene TRBV3-1 (or the pseudogene TRBV3-2) combines with J gene TRBJ2-2, with D possibly TRBD2 on 7 matching bases. CDR1 is LGHDT and CDR2 is YNNKEL in the germline V gene (reference sequence). CDR3 length equals 12 residues. With 11 bases removed from V and 7 bases from J, the gap between germline ends came to 14 bases. The CDR3 region has the DNA TGTGCCGACGAGGGGGGGATCGGGGAGCTGTTTTTT. This encodes CADEGGIGELFF.

This clone was counted a single time. Here the CDR3 reads CASGLYVAGGRTGELFF. CDR3 DNA sequence: TGTGCTAGTGGTTTGTACGTAGCGGGAGGGCGGACCGGGGAGCTGTTTTTT. The chain combines TRBV12-5 with TRBJ2-2, with TRBD2 identical over 11 bases. The CDR3 spans 17 residues. V shed 2 bases and J 5 bases; nucleotides not matched to a gene: 7. Per germline, CDR1 LGHNT and CDR2 FRNRAP.

The CDR3 nucleotides read TGTGCCAGCAGTCCTGACAGGGTAGCCCACGAGCAGTACTTC. Protein product: CASSPDRVAHEQYF. The chain has TRBV2 and TRBJ2-7; 7 bases match TRBD1. CDR1 and CDR2 (germline): SNHLY, FYNNEI. The V gene end was trimmed by 5 bases and the J gene end by 5 bases; junction bases not matched to a gene: 9. The CDR3 sequence is 14 residues long. Combining the CDR3 with reference TRBV2 and TRBJ2-7 gives the whole variable domain EPEVTQTPSHQVTQMGQEVILRCVPISNHLYFYWYRQILGQKVEFLVSFYNNEISEKSEIFDDQFSVERPDGSNFTLKIRSTKLEDSAMYFCASSPDRVAHEQYFGPGTRLTVT.

The chain couples TRBV9 to TRBJ2-2; no definite D call. Trimming removed 6 bases at V and 4 bases at J, with 7 bases between. The CDR3 sequence is 12 residues long. The V gene's germline CDR1 is SGDLS and CDR2 YYNGEE. CDR3 coding DNA: TGTGCCAGCAACAGACCCACCGGGGAGCTGTTTTTT. It translates to CASNRPTGELFF.